Shown below are 32 T cell receptor beta chains from a single sample sequenced in a study of OX40 agonist ivuxolimab in advanced cancers. Sequenced by immunoSEQ multiplex PCR; TCRdb stores in-frame clones only, minus some. The table has more than 75,000 clones, about four fifths seen once. This material consisted of CD4+ or CD8+ T cells sorted from blood, taken in a trial of the OX40 agonist ivuxolimab. Every receptor here comes from an adult with an advanced solid tumor such as melanoma, head and neck, liver or kidney cancer.

V is TRBV5-6 and J is TRBJ2-7; D is unresolved. This CDR3 is 14 amino acids long. Looked up from germline, CDR1 is SGHDT and CDR2 is YYEEEE. V was cut by 1 base and J by 1 base, with 9 bases left in between. Written as DNA, the CDR3 is TGTGCCAGCAGCTTGTCTTTTCTATCCTACGAGCAGTACTTC. It encodes CASSLSFLSYEQYF.

This sequence joins TRBV5-1 and TRBJ2-7; D uncertain. V lost 1 base, J lost 6 bases, and 8 bases lay in between. CDR1 and CDR2 from the germline V gene are SGHRS and YFSETQ. The CDR3 contains 12 residues. The CDR3 sequence: CASSLPLGEQYF. The CDR3 DNA reads as TGCGCCAGCAGCTTGCCCCTGGGCGAGCAGTACTTC. The whole variable domain, remainder taken from reference TRBV5-1 and TRBJ2-7, is KAGVTQTPRYLIKTRGQQVTLSCSPISGHRSVSWYQQTPGQGLQFLFEYFSETQRNKGNFPGRFSGRQFSNSRSEMNVSTLELGDSALYLCASSLPLGEQYFGPGTRLTVT.

This clone was recorded a few times. The chain uses TRBV27 and TRBJ2-1; weak D call: TRBD1 (6 bases). The CDR3 is made up of 13 amino acids. Per germline, CDR1 MNHEY and CDR2 SMNVEV (reference sequence). Trimming took 1 base from V and 9 from J, leaving 10 bases between them. The CDR3, as DNA: TGTGCCAGCAGTTTATACAGGGCTGTTGAGCAGTTCTTC. It encodes CASSLYRAVEQFF.

This chain links TRBV9 with TRBJ2-3, with 9 bases identical to TRBD2. J gave up 2 bases and V 8 bases, and 9 bases lay outside the gene matches. This CDR3 spans 15 amino acids. Germline loops: CDR1 SGDLS, CDR2 YYNGEE. The CDR3 reads CASVISGRFTDTQYF. The CDR3 DNA reads as TGTGCCAGTGTAATAAGCGGGAGGTTCACAGATACGCAGTATTTT. Combining the CDR3 with reference TRBV9 and TRBJ2-3 gives the whole variable domain DSGVTQTPKHLITATGQRVTLRCSPRSGDLSVYWYQQSLDQGLQFLIQYYNGEERAKGNILERFSAQQFPDLHSELNLSSLELGDSALYFCASVISGRFTDTQYFGPGTRLTVL.

The rearrangement links TRBV6-6 to TRBJ1-2; 7 positions agree with TRBD1. This CDR3 contains 15 residues. The trim removed 6 bases at V and 2 bases at J, leaving 9 bases unmatched. The V gene's germline CDR1 is MNHNY and CDR2 SVGAGI (reference sequence). CDR3 protein: CASSAKGAGNYGYTF. DNA of the CDR3: TGTGCCAGCAGCGCAAAGGGGGCCGGGAACTATGGCTACACCTTC.

CDR3 sequence: CASSSEGVGDEKLFF. The CDR3, as DNA: TGTGCCAGCAGCTCGGAGGGAGTGGGAGACGAAAAACTGTTTTTT. The chain has TRBV5-6 and TRBJ1-4; D remains unclear. Germline V CDR1 and CDR2: SGHDT, YYEEEE. Trimming removed 3 bases at V and 8 bases at J, with 17 bases between. There are 15 residues in the CDR3.

The chain employs TRBV29-1 and TRBJ2-7, with 7 bases lining up with TRBD1. The CDR3 runs 12 residues. V trimming: 7 bases; J trimming: 2 bases; junction bases outside the gene matches: 5. Germline-derived CDR1 and CDR2 are SQVTM and ANQGSEA. The CDR3 sequence is CSALTGPYEQYF. DNA for the CDR3: TGCAGCGCCTTGACAGGGCCCTACGAGCAGTACTTC.

This clone showed up just a few times. The chain joins TRBV5-1 to TRBJ2-7; D is ambiguous. Trimming stripped 1 base from V and 1 base from J, with 12 bases between. Germline V gives CDR1 SGHRS, CDR2 YFSETQ. The CDR3 sequence is 15 residues long. CDR3 coding DNA: TGCGCCAGCAGCTTGACGTGGGCACAATCCTACGAGCAGTACTTC. It translates to CASSLTWAQSYEQYF.

This chain uses TRBV7-2 with TRBJ1-2, with D perhaps matching TRBD1 (6 bases). The CDR3 is 12 residues long. CDR1 and CDR2 (germline): SGHTA, FQGNSA. Between the trimmed V and J ends, which lost 5 bases and 7 bases, there was a span of 11 bases. The CDR3 here is CASSKTQGGYTF. The DNA of the CDR3 is TGTGCCAGCAGCAAGACACAGGGTGGCTACACCTTC.

V is TRBV29-1 and J is TRBJ1-1; 8 nucleotides agree with TRBD1. This CDR3 is 13 amino acids long. The junction had 7 bases not matched to a gene; V was cut back by 6 bases and J by 4 bases. Germline-derived CDR1 and CDR2 are SQVTM and ANQGSEA. The CDR3 region is CSVKGTGSTEAFF. The CDR3, as DNA: TGCAGCGTCAAAGGGACAGGTAGCACTGAAGCTTTCTTT.

The J gene is TRBJ2-1, the V gene TRBV19; 10 bases are shared with TRBD2. The length of the CDR3 is 18 residues. The V and J ends lost 3 bases and 8 bases, in that order; junction bases with no gene match: 16. Germline V gene data show CDR1 as LNHDA and CDR2 as SQIVND (reference sequence). CDR3 loop: CASSIRLAGAGGYDEQFF. CDR3 nucleotide sequence: TGTGCCAGTAGTATCCGGCTAGCGGGAGCGGGGGGTTATGATGAGCAGTTCTTC. Using reference TRBV19 and TRBJ2-1 for the parts outside the CDR3, the full variable domain is DGGITQSPKYLFRKEGQNVTLSCEQNLNHDAMYWYRQDPGQGLRLIYYSQIVNDFQKGDIAEGYSVSREKKESFPLTVTSAQKNPTAFYLCASSIRLAGAGGYDEQFFGPGTRLTVL.

The chain carries TRBV9 and TRBJ1-1, with 7 bases fitting TRBD1. CDR3 length equals 13 residues. The V and J ends lost 4 bases and 5 bases, in that order; junction bases with no gene match: 5. CDR1 and CDR2 (germline): SGDLS, YYNGEE. The CDR3 here is CASSITGETEAFF. Written as DNA, the CDR3 is TGTGCCAGCAGCATAACAGGGGAGACTGAAGCTTTCTTT.

This chain connects TRBV9 to TRBJ1-6; no clear D gene. The germline gives CDR1 SGDLS, CDR2 YYNGEE. Trimming removed 3 bases from V and 7 bases from J, with 5 bases in between. The CDR3 is 12 residues long. The CDR3 nucleotides are TGTGCCAGCAGCGACGGAAATTCACCCCTCCACTTT. Translation gives CASSDGNSPLHF.

The V gene is TRBV5-6, the J gene TRBJ1-1; 9 nucleotides align to TRBD1. Germline V lookup: CDR1 SGHDT, CDR2 YYEEEE. This CDR3 has 13 amino acids. Unmatched junction bases numbered 2, after V lost 4 bases and J lost 4 bases. CDR3 bases: TGTGCCAGCAGCAGGGGACAGGGCACTGAAGCTTTCTTT. Its translation: CASSRGQGTEAFF.

The chain has TRBV12-5 and TRBJ1-5; D gene unclear. The CDR3 is 11 amino acids. Germline lookup yields CDR1 LGHNT and CDR2 FRNRAP. V shed 4 bases and J shed 6 bases, with 4 bases lying between them. DNA for the CDR3: TGTGCTAGTGGTTCCGTTCAGCCCCAGCATTTT. It yields the protein CASGSVQPQHF.

The chain combines TRBV19 with TRBJ2-1; 7 nucleotides match TRBD1. The germline CDR1 and CDR2 sequences are LNHDA and SQIVND (reference sequence). This CDR3 is 14 amino acids long. Trimming at V came to 4 bases and at J to 12 bases, leaving 12 bases not matched to a gene. The CDR3 here is CASSTKLTGASQFF. CDR3 nucleotide sequence: TGTGCCAGTAGTACGAAACTAACAGGGGCTTCGCAGTTCTTC.

The V gene is TRBV28, the J gene TRBJ2-3, with D perhaps assigned TRBD1 or TRBD2 (7 bases each). V lost 6 bases and J lost 3, with 19 bases in between. CDR1 is MDHEN, CDR2 SYDVKM, per germline. The CDR3 totals 16 residues. The CDR3 nucleotides are TGTGCCAGCAGCCCATGGGAGGGGGCGCCGACAGATACGCAGTATTTT. Protein: CASSPWEGAPTDTQYF.

The chain uses TRBV5-1 and TRBJ2-3; the match to TRBD2 covers 10 bases. Per the germline V gene, CDR1 is SGHRS and CDR2 is YFSETQ. J was trimmed by 0 bases and V by 2 bases; bases with no gene match: 9. CDR3 length equals 18 residues. For the CDR3, the DNA is TGCGCCAGCAGCTTTCCCCAGCGGGAGGGTCGTAGCACAGATACGCAGTATTTT. It translates to CASSFPQREGRSTDTQYF.

This clone was observed a few times. In DNA, the CDR3 is TGCAGCGTTAAAACAGGGGGCCAAGAGACCCAGTACTTC. Translating it yields CSVKTGGQETQYF. The chain couples TRBV29-1 to TRBJ2-5; 8 bases match TRBD1. V lost 5 bases, J lost 1 base, and 3 bases stayed unmatched. CDR3 length: 13 amino acids. The germline V gene has CDR1 SQVTM and CDR2 ANQGSEA.

V and J are TRBV7-2 and TRBJ1-2; D remains unclear. The CDR3 has 13 residues. The germline V gene encodes CDR1 SGHTA and CDR2 FQGNSA. Trimming shortened V by 1 base and J by 7 bases, and 10 bases separated the two germline ends. In DNA form, the CDR3 reads TGTGCCAGCAGCTTAGGGCCCGCCCGTGGCTACACCTTC. Its translation: CASSLGPARGYTF.

This clone is a singleton in its sample. The chain is built from TRBV11-2 and TRBJ2-3; 11 positions match TRBD1. The J segment lost 5 bases and the V segment lost 4 bases, leaving 2 bases of the junction unmatched. Looked up from germline, CDR1 is SGHAT and CDR2 is FQNNGV. The CDR3 contains 14 residues. CDR3 amino acids: CASSSGQGGDTQYF. In DNA, the CDR3 is TGTGCCAGCAGCTCGGGACAGGGGGGAGATACGCAGTATTTT. The full variable domain, its missing parts supplied by reference TRBV11-2 and TRBJ2-3, is EAGVAQSPRYKIIEKRQSVAFWCNPISGHATLYWYQQILGQGPKLLIQFQNNGVVDDSQLPKDRFSAERLKGVDSTLKIQPAKLEDSAVYLCASSSGQGGDTQYFGPGTRLTVL.

The chain joins TRBV5-1 to TRBJ2-5, with 8 bases lining up with TRBD1. The CDR3 covers 11 residues. V lost 9 bases, J lost 4 bases, and 2 bases stayed unmatched. CDR1 SGHRS and CDR2 YFSETQ come from the germline V gene. Here the CDR3 DNA reads TGCGCCACAACAGGGGGAGAGACCCAGTACTTC. Protein product: CATTGGETQYF.

The chain employs TRBV29-1 and TRBJ2-3; no definite D call. Per germline, CDR1 SQVTM and CDR2 ANQGSEA. The V and J ends lost 2 bases and 7 bases respectively, with 4 bases between them. The CDR3 is 10 residues long. The CDR3: CSVEQYTQYF. The CDR3 coding sequence is TGCAGCGTTGAACAGTATACGCAGTATTTT.

There are a few counts of this clone. This chain uses TRBV7-2 with TRBJ1-5; D possibly corresponds to TRBD1 (5 bases). The CDR3 runs to 14 residues. The germline V gene has CDR1 SGHTA and CDR2 FQGNSA. Trimming removed 6 bases from V and 1 base from J, with 10 bases in between. CDR3 residues: CASSPGDSNQPQHF. The CDR3 nucleotides read TGTGCCAGCAGTCCGGGGGACAGCAATCAGCCCCAGCATTTT.

Details on this clone: The sample has other DNA sequences that encode this CDR3 too. V gene TRBV27 combines with J gene TRBJ2-7; 8 bases agree with TRBD1. Per the germline V gene, CDR1 is MNHEY and CDR2 is SMNVEV (reference sequence). The CDR3 contains 14 residues. J gave up 3 bases and V 3 bases, and 4 bases lay outside the gene matches. The CDR3, as DNA: TGTGCCAGCAGTTTCGGACAGGGTGGCTACGAGCAGTACTTC. Translation: CASSFGQGGYEQYF.

Here the CDR3 DNA reads TGTGCCAGCATAACCCCCCGGACTAGCGGCGAGCAGTACTTC. This codes for CASITPRTSGEQYF. The chain carries TRBV6-1 and TRBJ2-7; TRBD2 agrees at 10 bases. The V and J ends lost 7 bases and 6 bases, in that order; junction bases with no gene match: 9. This CDR3 spans 14 amino acids. CDR1 is MNHNS, CDR2 SASEGT, per germline.

This clone was seen a handful of times. The chain uses TRBV7-3 and TRBJ2-3; D may be TRBD1 (6 bases). The V gene lost 1 base and the J gene lost 5 bases, with 13 bases spanning the gap. CDR1 and CDR2 from the germline V gene are SGHTA and FQGTGA. The CDR3 runs to 15 residues. CDR3 DNA: TGTGCCAGCAGCTTAAGAGGGGGAGCAGGAGATACGCAGTATTTT. It is translated as CASSLRGGAGDTQYF. Using reference TRBV7-3 and TRBJ2-3 for the parts outside the CDR3, the full variable domain is GAGVSQTPSNKVTEKGKYVELRCDPISGHTALYWYRQSLGQGPEFLIYFQGTGAADDSGLPNDRFFAVRPEGSVSTLKIQRTERGDSAVYLCASSLRGGAGDTQYFGPGTRLTVL.

Concerning this clone itself: Other DNA sequences within the sample encode an identical CDR3. The gene calls are TRBV9 and TRBJ2-3; D remains unclear. Trimming cost V 2 bases and J 0 bases, with 4 bases left between them. This CDR3 has 13 amino acids. CDR1 and CDR2 from the germline V gene are SGDLS and YYNGEE. CDR3 amino acids: CASSVGSTDTQYF. DNA of the CDR3: TGTGCCAGCAGCGTGGGGAGCACAGATACGCAGTATTTT.

The chain couples TRBV19 to TRBJ1-3; no reliable D call. This CDR3 spans 13 amino acids. Per germline, CDR1 LNHDA and CDR2 SQIVND (reference sequence). V shed 5 bases and J shed 3 bases, with 8 bases lying between them. CDR3 residues: CASSPVVGNTIYF. As DNA, the CDR3 is TGTGCCAGTAGTCCCGTTGTTGGAAACACCATATATTTT.

CDR3 bases: TGTGCCATCAGTGTCGAAGGGGACACCTTTTACACCGGGGAGCTGTTTTTT. Translation gives CAISVEGDTFYTGELFF. The rearrangement links TRBV10-3 to TRBJ2-2, with D perhaps TRBD1 (6 bases). Germline values: CDR1 ENHRY, CDR2 SYGVKD. The CDR3 has 17 residues. V dropped 4 bases and J dropped 3 bases, with 18 bases sitting between them.

The chain uses TRBV5-1 and TRBJ2-7; 11 nucleotides align to TRBD2. The CDR3 has 17 residues. Trimming took 2 bases from V and 4 from J; bases not matched to a gene: 11. Germline loops: CDR1 SGHRS, CDR2 YFSETQ. The CDR3 coding sequence is TGCGCCAGCAGCTTATGGGGACCTAGCGGGGGGAGTTACGAGCAGTACTTC. Translation gives CASSLWGPSGGSYEQYF. The entire variable domain, with the rest obtained from reference TRBV5-1 and TRBJ2-7, is as follows: KAGVTQTPRYLIKTRGQQVTLSCSPISGHRSVSWYQQTPGQGLQFLFEYFSETQRNKGNFPGRFSGRQFSNSRSEMNVSTLELGDSALYLCASSLWGPSGGSYEQYFGPGTRLTVT.

The chain combines TRBV6-5 with TRBJ1-5, with D unresolved. The germline V gene encodes CDR1 MNHEY and CDR2 SVGAGI. The CDR3 covers 14 residues. The CDR3 DNA is TGTGGGGCCTCGGCGCGGGAAGGCAATCAGCCCCAGCATTTT. Its translation: CGASAREGNQPQHF.